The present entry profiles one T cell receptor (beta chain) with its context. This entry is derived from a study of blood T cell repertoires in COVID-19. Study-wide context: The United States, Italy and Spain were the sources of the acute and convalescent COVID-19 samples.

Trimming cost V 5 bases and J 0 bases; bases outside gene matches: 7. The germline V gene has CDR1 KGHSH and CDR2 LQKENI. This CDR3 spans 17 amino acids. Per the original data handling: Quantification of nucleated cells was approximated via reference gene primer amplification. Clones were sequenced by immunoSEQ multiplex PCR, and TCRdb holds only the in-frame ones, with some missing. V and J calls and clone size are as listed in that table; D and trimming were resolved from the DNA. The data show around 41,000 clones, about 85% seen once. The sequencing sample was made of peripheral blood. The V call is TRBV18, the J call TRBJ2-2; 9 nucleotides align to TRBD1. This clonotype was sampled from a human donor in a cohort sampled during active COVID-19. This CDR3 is CASSTGTGISNTGELFF. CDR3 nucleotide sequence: TGTGCCAGCTCAACCGGGACAGGGATATCGAACACCGGGGAGCTGTTTTTT.